Following are 20 T cell receptor beta chains from one sample sequenced in a study of identical twins. One entry per CDR3 protein, called by TCRdb with MiXCR from the 5' RACE reads. The sample records under 1 million distinct CDR3 sequences, approximately 13% being singletons. The sample also formed part of further work on yellow fever vaccine responses in identical twins.

The sample taken for sequencing was PBMCs. Receptor source: a woman younger than 35 in good health.

This clonotype appeared a few times. V and J are TRBV6-1 and TRBJ2-1; 8 bases align to TRBD1. The CDR3 has 15 amino acids. Germline loops: CDR1 MNHNS, CDR2 SASEGT. V lost 3 bases and J lost 7; bases outside the gene matches: 8. CDR3 amino acids: CASSEGQAIFNEQFF. The CDR3 DNA is TGTGCCAGCAGTGAGGGACAGGCCATCTTTAATGAGCAGTTCTTC.

The CDR3 sequence: CASTRTGNAGNTQYF. The CDR3 nucleotides read TGTGCCAGCACCAGGACAGGCAACGCCGGAAATACGCAGTATTTT. V is TRBV28 and J is TRBJ2-3; the match to TRBD1 covers 7 bases. Trimming at V came to 7 bases and at J to 7 bases, leaving 14 bases not matched to a gene. Germline lookup yields CDR1 MDHEN and CDR2 SYDVKM. The CDR3 is 15 residues long.

This clonotype was recorded a few times. This sequence joins TRBV20-1 and TRBJ2-1; possibly TRBD1 or TRBD2 for D (5 bases each). This CDR3 spans 12 amino acids. Germline V gene data show CDR1 as DFQATT and CDR2 as SNEGSKA (reference sequence). V shed 8 bases and J shed 8 bases, with 16 bases lying between them. The CDR3 coding sequence is TGCAGTCCGGGACCACGTGTGGATGAGCAGTTCTTC. Its protein is CSPGPRVDEQFF.

In regard to this clonotype: This could be a read error, since a much larger clone is one nucleotide away. The chain links TRBV2 to TRBJ1-2, with 9 bases matching TRBD1. Per the germline V gene, CDR1 is SNHLY and CDR2 is FYNNEI. The CDR3 has 14 amino acids. V lost 3 bases, J lost 4 bases, and 3 bases stayed unmatched. CDR3 bases: TGTGCCAGCAGTGACGGGACAGGGCCCTATGGCTACACCTTC. This encodes CASSDGTGPYGYTF.

The V call is TRBV5-1, the J call TRBJ2-5, with 7 bases matching TRBD2. With V trimmed by 1 base and J by 5 bases, 8 bases remained unmatched. The CDR3 covers 15 residues. Germline V gene data show CDR1 as SGHRS and CDR2 as YFSETQ. This CDR3 reads CASSLSSGVRETQYF. In DNA, the CDR3 is TGCGCCAGCAGCTTGTCGAGCGGGGTTCGGGAGACCCAGTACTTC.

V and J are TRBV7-3 and TRBJ2-1, with D perhaps TRBD1 (6 bases). Deletions cut 1 base from V and 9 bases from J, with 16 bases between. The CDR3 runs to 15 residues. Germline values: CDR1 SGHTA, CDR2 FQGTGA. CDR3 nucleotide sequence: TGTGCCAGCAGCTTAATAGGTTTCAGGGGTGGTGAGCAGTTCTTC. It is translated as CASSLIGFRGGEQFF. The full variable domain, in which reference TRBV7-3 and TRBJ2-1 provide the parts outside the CDR3, is GAGVSQTPSNKVTEKGKYVELRCDPISGHTALYWYRQSLGQGPEFLIYFQGTGAADDSGLPNDRFFAVRPEGSVSTLKIQRTERGDSAVYLCASSLIGFRGGEQFFGPGTRLTVL.

This clonotype was detected only a few times. The V gene is TRBV29-1, the J gene TRBJ1-4; D is ambiguous. Trimming cost V 2 bases and J 6 bases, with 19 bases left between them. CDR1 and CDR2 from the germline V gene are SQVTM and ANQGSEA. This CDR3 comprises 16 residues. CDR3 residues: CSVERLGSVFHEKLFF. The DNA for the CDR3 is TGCAGCGTTGAAAGGCTGGGGTCCGTGTTTCATGAAAAACTGTTTTTT.

This clonotype was recorded at least ten times. The rearrangement links TRBV24-1 to TRBJ2-6; TRBD1 aligns across 7 bases. CDR3 length: 15 residues. With V trimmed by 10 bases and J by 3 bases, 8 bases remained unmatched. Per the germline V gene, CDR1 is KGHDR and CDR2 is SFDVKD. The CDR3, as DNA: TGTGCCACTTCACAGGGGCCTTATGGGGCCAACGTCCTGACTTTC. Protein product: CATSQGPYGANVLTF.

This rearrangement joins TRBV12-3 or TRBV12-4 to TRBJ1-2; maybe TRBD1 (6 bases). The CDR3 has 14 residues. V shed 7 bases and J shed 0 bases, with 12 bases lying between them. The CDR3 loop is CASTLGTPNYGYTF. In DNA, the CDR3 is TGTGCCAGCACCCTAGGGACACCTAACTATGGCTACACCTTC.

Here the CDR3 reads CAIRGGREKLFF. In DNA form, the CDR3 reads TGTGCCATCCGGGGGGGTAGGGAAAAACTGTTTTTT. The chain links TRBV12-3 or TRBV12-4 to TRBJ1-4; D is perhaps TRBD1 (5 bases). The CDR3 is made up of 12 amino acids. Trimming removed 10 bases at V and 8 bases at J, with 14 bases between.

The chain uses TRBV9 and TRBJ2-1; 12 positions agree with TRBD2. Trimming removed 0 bases from V and 2 bases from J; junction bases left unmatched: 0. The CDR3 length is 16 residues. From germline, CDR1 is SGDLS and CDR2 YYNGEE. The CDR3 here is CASSVGTSGAYNEQFF. CDR3 sequence (DNA): TGTGCCAGCAGCGTAGGGACTAGCGGGGCCTACAATGAGCAGTTCTTC.

J is TRBJ2-4 and V is TRBV20-1; 7 bases map to TRBD2. The junction had 2 bases not matched to a gene; V was cut back by 0 bases and J by 0 bases. CDR1 DFQATT and CDR2 SNEGSKA come from the germline V gene (reference sequence). This CDR3 is built from 15 residues. The CDR3 loop is CSARDREGAKNIQYF. DNA for the CDR3: TGCAGTGCTAGAGATAGGGAGGGAGCCAAAAACATTCAGTACTTC.

As regards this clonotype: This clone may be a read error of a much larger clone one base away. This sequence joins TRBV27 and TRBJ1-1; unclear D gene. Germline lookup yields CDR1 MNHEY and CDR2 SMNVEV (reference sequence). The V and J ends lost 2 bases and 4 bases respectively, with 8 bases between them. The CDR3 spans 13 residues. CDR3 coding DNA: TGTGCCAGCAGTTTAATGGGGAGCACTGAAGCTTTCTTT. Protein sequence: CASSLMGSTEAFF.

This clonotype was seen a handful of times. The genes are TRBV7-3 and TRBJ2-3; 9 nucleotides agree with TRBD1. V lost 2 bases and J lost 4; bases outside the gene matches: 10. Per germline, CDR1 SGHTA and CDR2 FQGTGA. The CDR3 extends over 17 amino acids. The CDR3 DNA follows: TGTGCCAGCAGCTTATCTGGTCGGACAGGGGTGCCAGATACGCAGTATTTT. Protein sequence: CASSLSGRTGVPDTQYF.

This clonotype occurred a few times. The V gene is TRBV20-1, the J gene TRBJ2-2; TRBD2 is a possible D gene (5 bases). V was cut by 5 bases and J by 6 bases, with 16 bases left in between. The germline V gene has CDR1 DFQATT and CDR2 SNEGSKA (reference sequence). This CDR3 region has 14 residues. The CDR3 reads CSAAMGVASGELFF. As DNA, the CDR3 is TGCAGTGCTGCCATGGGAGTAGCGTCCGGGGAGCTGTTTTTT.

For the CDR3, the DNA is TGTGCCAGCAGCCCCCTTACTGAAGCTTTCTTT. Encoded protein: CASSPLTEAFF. The rearrangement links TRBV7-9 to TRBJ1-1; D uncertain. Germline V gene lookup returns CDR1 SEHNR and CDR2 FQNEAQ (reference sequence). V lost 5 bases and J 5 bases, leaving 6 bases between the germline ends. This CDR3 has 11 amino acids.

This clonotype turned up a few times. A junction end diverges from the germline sequence, so it may reflect a read error. The J gene is TRBJ1-2, the V gene TRBV7-9; D unresolved. This CDR3 contains 13 residues. CDR1 SEHNR and CDR2 FQNEAQ come from the germline V gene (reference sequence). The CDR3 coding sequence is TGTGCCAGCAGCTTAGAGGTTAACTCTGGCTACACCTTC. It is translated as CASSLEVNSGYTF.

The chain has TRBV12-3 or TRBV12-4 and TRBJ2-7, with TRBD2 identical over 8 bases. V was clipped by 5 bases and J by 0 bases; unmatched bases: 9. The CDR3 consists of 16 residues. Here the CDR3 DNA reads TGTGCCAGCAGTCCCATAGCGGGAAAAGTCTCCTACGAGCAGTACTTC. Its protein is CASSPIAGKVSYEQYF.

This sequence joins TRBV6-2 or TRBV6-3 and TRBJ2-1, with 7 bases fitting TRBD1. Trimming at V came to 2 bases and at J to 3 bases, leaving 10 bases not matched to a gene. The CDR3 length is 17 residues. The V gene's germline CDR1 is MNHEY and CDR2 SVGEGT. CDR3 sequence reads: CASSYPRTGVLYNEQFF. The CDR3 nucleotides read TGTGCCAGCAGTTACCCCCGAACAGGGGTCCTCTACAATGAGCAGTTCTTC.

This chain links TRBV28 with TRBJ2-7; D perhaps matches TRBD2 (6 bases). The V end was cut by 5 bases, the J end by 3 bases, with 20 bases between. In germline, CDR1 is MDHEN, CDR2 SYDVKM. The CDR3 loop spans 16 amino acids. CDR3 sequence: CASSLTPWTGVYEQYV. DNA for the CDR3: TGTGCCAGCAGTCTTACGCCCTGGACGGGAGTCTACGAGCAGTACGTC.